These 21 T cell receptor beta chains were all obtained from the same sample, sequenced in a study of Graves' ophthalmopathy and Graves' hyperthyroidism. Amplified TCR beta CDR3 regions were obtained using RNA transcripts as template. HTBI primers were employed in first-round RT-PCR, then a second-round multiplex PCR followed. TCRdb re-called the multiplex PCR reads through MiXCR, storing one row per CDR3 protein. Here the sample spans 200,000 to 250,000 distinct CDR3 sequences, about a fifth being singletons. The source material was peripheral blood. These receptors came from a woman in her forties or fifties with Graves' ophthalmopathy.

This clonotype was counted at least ten times. The chain joins TRBV9 to TRBJ1-1, with a tentative D call TRBD1 (6 bases). This CDR3 has 13 residues. Trimming cost V 4 bases and J 4 bases, with 11 bases left between them. Germline V gives CDR1 SGDLS, CDR2 YYNGEE. CDR3 sequence: CASSRQVVTEAFF. CDR3 DNA: TGTGCCAGCAGCAGACAGGTGGTCACTGAAGCTTTCTTT.

This clonotype has a count of ten or more. The rearrangement uses TRBV19 and TRBJ1-2; D unresolved. V was pared by 8 bases and J by 5 bases, with 21 bases between. The CDR3 sequence is 15 residues long. CDR1 LNHDA and CDR2 SQIVND come from the germline V gene (reference sequence). DNA for the CDR3: TGTGCCAGTTCTGGATCCCTTTTCAGATTTTATGGCTACACCTTC. Its protein is CASSGSLFRFYGYTF.

This clonotype came up a few times. The chain has TRBV11-2 and TRBJ2-2, with D perhaps TRBD2 (6 bases). This CDR3 region has 15 residues. V lost 0 bases and J 6 bases, leaving 11 bases between the germline ends. CDR1 and CDR2 (germline): SGHAT, FQNNGV. The DNA for the CDR3 is TGTGCCAGCAGCTTAGATCCGGAGGGCCCCGGGGAGCTGTTTTTT. The encoded protein is CASSLDPEGPGELFF. The entire variable domain, with the rest obtained from reference TRBV11-2 and TRBJ2-2, is as follows: EAGVAQSPRYKIIEKRQSVAFWCNPISGHATLYWYQQILGQGPKLLIQFQNNGVVDDSQLPKDRFSAERLKGVDSTLKIQPAKLEDSAVYLCASSLDPEGPGELFFGEGSRLTVL.

This clonotype was seen a few times. The chain is built from TRBV30 and TRBJ2-4; tentatively, D is TRBD1 (6 bases). The CDR3 spans 13 residues. Deletions cut 4 bases from V and 5 bases from J, with 12 bases between. Germline lookup yields CDR1 GTSNPN and CDR2 SVGIG (reference sequence). The CDR3 DNA sequence: TGTGCCTGGAAAGAGACAGGACAAAACATTCAGTACTTC. This codes for CAWKETGQNIQYF.

This clonotype appeared many times. The chain carries TRBV5-4 and TRBJ2-6, with 8 bases fitting TRBD1. CDR1 SGHNT and CDR2 YYREEE come from the germline V gene (reference sequence). The CDR3 is made up of 16 amino acids. Germline trimming cut 7 bases from V and 1 base from J; bases unmatched to any gene: 7. In DNA form, the CDR3 reads TGTGCCAGCCACGGACAGGGACCTTCTGGGGCCAACGTCCTGACTTTC. Protein product: CASHGQGPSGANVLTF.

This clonotype has only a few counts. The genes are TRBV9 and TRBJ2-2, with a possible D match to TRBD1 (5 bases). Germline V gene lookup returns CDR1 SGDLS and CDR2 YYNGEE. V was pared by 4 bases and J by 0 bases, with 10 bases between. The CDR3 is made up of 15 amino acids. This CDR3 is CASSQGYTNTGELFF. The CDR3, as DNA: TGTGCCAGCAGCCAGGGCTACACGAACACCGGGGAGCTGTTTTTT.

CDR3 in DNA: TGTGCCTGGATGCGTCCAGGGACCCGATCGGCACCCCTCCACTTT. It is translated as CAWMRPGTRSAPLHF. The V and J genes are TRBV30 and TRBJ1-6; perhaps TRBD1 as D (5 bases). This CDR3 is built from 15 residues. Germline CDR1 is GTSNPN and CDR2 is SVGIG (reference sequence). V lost 4 bases to trimming and J lost 11 bases, with 21 bases between them.

The V and J genes are TRBV6-2 or TRBV6-3 and TRBJ2-2, with 8 nucleotides matching TRBD1. This CDR3 has 17 residues. Germline values: CDR1 MNHEY, CDR2 SVGEGT. With 2 bases clipped from V and 4 bases from J, the junction kept 9 bases outside the gene matches. The CDR3: CASSYGGRTGTTGELFF. CDR3 nucleotides: TGTGCCAGCAGTTACGGTGGTCGGACAGGGACCACCGGGGAGCTGTTTTTT.

This clonotype has ten or more counts. The genes are TRBV6-2 or TRBV6-3 and TRBJ1-5; D possibly corresponds to TRBD1 (5 bases). Germline V gene data show CDR1 as MNHEY and CDR2 as SVGEGT. The CDR3 sequence is 14 residues long. The ends were cut back, 4 bases at V and 6 bases at J, with 13 bases in the middle. DNA for the CDR3: TGTGCCAGCAGTTTGGGGGTTTTCGGTCAGCCCCAGCATTTT. Amino acid sequence: CASSLGVFGQPQHF.

This clonotype showed up many times. This chain links TRBV7-2 with TRBJ2-7; D gene unclear. CDR1 is SGHTA and CDR2 is FQGNSA in the germline V gene. V gave up 5 bases and J gave up 3 bases, with 5 bases separating them. CDR3 size: 11 residues. CDR3 coding DNA: TGTGCCAGCAGCAATTACTACGAGCAGTACTTC. Protein sequence: CASSNYYEQYF.

This clonotype was seen only a few times. The chain uses TRBV4-2 and TRBJ2-5; the match to TRBD2 covers 9 bases. Germline assignment: CDR1 LGHNA and CDR2 YNFKEQ. This CDR3 has 18 amino acids. V shed 0 bases and J 1 base; nucleotides not matched to a gene: 9. The CDR3 nucleotides read TGTGCCAGCAGCCAAGATTTGGCTAGCGGGACGACCCAAGAGACCCAGTACTTC. Encoded protein: CASSQDLASGTTQETQYF.

This clonotype appeared a few times. V and J are TRBV2 and TRBJ1-5; D is perhaps TRBD1 (6 bases). This CDR3 comprises 13 residues. The V gene lost 8 bases and the J gene lost 5 bases, with 13 bases spanning the gap. Germline CDR1 SNHLY, CDR2 FYNNEI. In nucleotides, the CDR3 is TGTGCCAGCGCAGGGGAGGCGGATCAGCCCCAGCATTTT. As protein: CASAGEADQPQHF. Filled out from reference TRBV2 and TRBJ1-5, the complete variable domain reads EPEVTQTPSHQVTQMGQEVILRCVPISNHLYFYWYRQILGQKVEFLVSFYNNEISEKSEIFDDQFSVERPDGSNFTLKIRSTKLEDSAMYFCASAGEADQPQHFGDGTRLSIL.

In this sample, this clonotype turned up a few times. The CDR3 loop reads CASSQLSIAGGTQYF. As DNA, the CDR3 is TGTGCCAGCAGCCAACTATCAATAGCGGGAGGTACGCAGTATTTT. This chain connects TRBV3-1 to TRBJ2-3; 10 nucleotides align to TRBD2. In germline, CDR1 is LGHDT, CDR2 YNNKEL (reference sequence). CDR3 length: 15 amino acids. J lost 8 bases, V lost 2 bases, and 7 bases had no gene match.

This clonotype has at least ten counts. The rearrangement links TRBV28 to TRBJ2-7, with 7 nucleotides matching TRBD2. CDR1 and CDR2 (germline): MDHEN, SYDVKM. With 5 bases clipped from V and 5 bases from J, the junction kept 6 bases outside the gene matches. This CDR3 comprises 13 residues. This CDR3 is CASSSGERHEQYF. The CDR3 bases are TGTGCCAGCAGTAGCGGGGAACGACACGAGCAGTACTTC.

This chain connects TRBV11-2 to TRBJ2-5, with 11 positions matching TRBD2. Germline V lookup: CDR1 SGHAT, CDR2 FQNNGV. The V and J ends lost 11 bases and 0 bases, in that order; junction bases with no gene match: 5. This CDR3 spans 14 amino acids. CDR3 region: CAEGTSGYQETQYF. The CDR3 DNA reads TGTGCCGAGGGGACTAGCGGTTACCAAGAGACCCAGTACTTC. Full variable domain (missing parts from reference TRBV11-2 and TRBJ2-5): EAGVAQSPRYKIIEKRQSVAFWCNPISGHATLYWYQQILGQGPKLLIQFQNNGVVDDSQLPKDRFSAERLKGVDSTLKIQPAKLEDSAVYLCAEGTSGYQETQYFGPGTRLLVL.

Ten or more counts support this clonotype. The chain uses TRBV29-1 and TRBJ1-1; D is ambiguous. Germline values: CDR1 SQVTM, CDR2 ANQGSEA. Trimming pared 7 bases from V and 5 bases from J, leaving 20 bases between. The CDR3 spans 14 residues. CDR3 in DNA: TGCAGCGCCCGGGCGCAGGCGGTTAAGACTGAAGCTTTCTTT. As protein: CSARAQAVKTEAFF. Full variable domain (remainder filled in from reference TRBV29-1 and TRBJ1-1): SAVISQKPSRDICQRGTSLTIQCQVDSQVTMMFWYRQQPGQSLTLIATANQGSEATYESGFVIDKFPISRPNLTFSTLTVSNMSPEDSSIYLCSARAQAVKTEAFFGQGTRLTVV.

This clonotype was picked up many times. The rearrangement uses TRBV5-1 and TRBJ2-5; D is uncertain. This CDR3 spans 13 amino acids. From germline, CDR1 is SGHRS and CDR2 YFSETQ. With 4 bases removed from V and 1 base from J, the gap between germline ends came to 8 bases. The CDR3 loop is CASSNTVQETQYF. The CDR3 coding sequence is TGCGCCAGCAGCAACACAGTCCAAGAGACCCAGTACTTC.

There are many counts of this clonotype. Here the CDR3 reads CASGYQAGEAGNTIYF. Here the CDR3 DNA reads TGTGCTAGTGGTTACCAGGCGGGCGAGGCTGGAAACACCATATATTTT. The rearrangement uses TRBV12-5 and TRBJ1-3; D is uncertain. The CDR3 is 16 amino acids. The V gene's germline CDR1 is LGHNT and CDR2 FRNRAP. Between the trimmed V and J ends, which lost 4 bases and 2 bases, there was a span of 15 bases.

There are many counts of this clonotype. This sequence joins TRBV18 and TRBJ2-5; no reliable D call. This CDR3 has 12 amino acids. The germline V gene encodes CDR1 KGHSH and CDR2 LQKENI. Trimming took off 4 bases at V and 3 bases at J, with 6 bases between the two ends. The chain's CDR3 is CASSRQKETQYF. As DNA, the CDR3 is TGTGCCAGCTCACGGCAGAAAGAGACCCAGTACTTC. The full variable domain, completed using reference TRBV18 and TRBJ2-5, is NAGVMQNPRHLVRRRGQEARLRCSPMKGHSHVYWYRQLPEEGLKFMVYLQKENIIDESGMPKERFSAEFPKEGPSILRIQQVVRGDSAAYFCASSRQKETQYFGPGTRLLVL.

In this sample, this clonotype turned up many times. This chain connects TRBV28 to TRBJ2-7, with D perhaps matching TRBD2 (6 bases). Trimming removed 7 bases at V and 0 bases at J, with 13 bases between. The germline CDR1 and CDR2 sequences are MDHEN and SYDVKM. This CDR3 has 14 amino acids. In DNA, the CDR3 is TGTGCCAGCACCACCGGGACTTTCTCCTACGAGCAGTACTTC. This sequence encodes CASTTGTFSYEQYF.

This clonotype occurred many times. V and J are TRBV10-3 and TRBJ1-2, with TRBD1 matching over 7 bases. The CDR3 extends over 15 amino acids. The ends lost 0 bases at V and 4 bases at J; junction bases unmatched: 5. CDR1 and CDR2 from the germline V gene are ENHRY and SYGVKD. Written as DNA, the CDR3 is TGTGCCATCAGTGAGTCCATGACAGGGACCTATGGCTACACCTTC. Translating gives CAISESMTGTYGYTF.